The next 5 T cell receptor beta chains were all read from a single sample in a study of blood T cell repertoires in COVID-19. This table comes from immunoSEQ multiplex PCR, and its TCRdb copy is limited to in-frame clones, with some not included. The sample comprises 200,000 to 250,000 clones, around 80% of which are singletons, and about 1.3% rests with the top ten. Sequencing was carried out using peripheral blood. These receptors originate from a woman aged 25-40 years with COVID-19, enrolled during active disease.

The V call is TRBV5-6, the J call TRBJ2-6; TRBD1 matches 8 bases. V lost 3 bases and J lost 6; bases outside the gene matches: 8. Germline-derived CDR1 and CDR2 are SGHDT and YYEEEE. This CDR3 contains 16 residues. CDR3 nucleotides: TGTGCCAGCAGCTCCCAGGGGGCGCAGGAGGCCAACGTCCTGACTTTC. It specifies CASSSQGAQEANVLTF.

This clone was observed a handful of times. DNA of the CDR3: TGTGCTAGTGGTTTGACAGACAGGCCCTTGAACACTGAAGCTTTCTTT. Translating it yields CASGLTDRPLNTEAFF. The V and J genes are TRBV12-5 and TRBJ1-1; perhaps TRBD1 as D (6 bases). CDR1 is LGHNT, CDR2 FRNRAP, per germline. Trimming took off 2 bases at V and 0 bases at J, with 13 bases between the two ends. CDR3 length: 16 amino acids.

The chain joins TRBV12-5 to TRBJ1-1; TRBD1 matches at 8 bases. This CDR3 has 15 amino acids. Germline values: CDR1 LGHNT, CDR2 FRNRAP. J gave up 1 base and V 1 base, and 2 bases lay outside the gene matches. The CDR3 DNA reads as TGTGCTAGTGGTTTGGGGACAGGGTGGAACACTGAAGCTTTCTTT. Translating it yields CASGLGTGWNTEAFF. Filled out from reference TRBV12-5 and TRBJ1-1, the complete variable domain reads DARVTQTPRHKVTEMGQEVTMRCQPILGHNTVFWYRQTMMQGLELLAYFRNRAPLDDSGMPKDRFSAEMPDATLATLKIQPSEPRDSAVYFCASGLGTGWNTEAFFGQGTRLTVV.

The V call is TRBV7-2, the J call TRBJ2-2, with 10 bases fitting TRBD2. The CDR3 consists of 17 residues. Per germline, CDR1 SGHTA and CDR2 FQGNSA. With 1 base clipped from V and 5 bases from J, the junction kept 7 bases outside the gene matches. The CDR3 spells CASSLDRLAGVTGELFF. The CDR3 DNA sequence: TGTGCCAGCAGCTTAGATCGACTAGCGGGCGTTACCGGGGAGCTGTTTTTT.

The chain joins TRBV21-1 to TRBJ1-2; the DNA was not compared with TRBD1, the D call given in the table. TRBV21-1 is assigned pseudogene status. This CDR3 contains 13 residues. CDR3 nucleotides: TGTGCCAGCAGCAATAGGACAACCTATGGCTACACCTTC. Translating gives CASSNRTTYGYTF.